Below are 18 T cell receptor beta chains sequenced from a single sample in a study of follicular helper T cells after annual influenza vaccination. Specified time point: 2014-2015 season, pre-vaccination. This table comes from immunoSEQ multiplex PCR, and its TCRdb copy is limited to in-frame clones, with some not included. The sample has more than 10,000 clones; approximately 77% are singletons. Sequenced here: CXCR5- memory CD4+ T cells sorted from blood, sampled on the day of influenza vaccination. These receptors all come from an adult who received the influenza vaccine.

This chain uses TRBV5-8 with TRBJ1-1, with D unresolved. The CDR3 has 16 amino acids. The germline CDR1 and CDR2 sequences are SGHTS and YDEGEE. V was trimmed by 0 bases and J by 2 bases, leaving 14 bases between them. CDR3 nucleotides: TGTGCCAGCAGCTTGGATATTAGCGCGTCTAACACTGAAGCTTTCTTT. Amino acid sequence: CASSLDISASNTEAFF.

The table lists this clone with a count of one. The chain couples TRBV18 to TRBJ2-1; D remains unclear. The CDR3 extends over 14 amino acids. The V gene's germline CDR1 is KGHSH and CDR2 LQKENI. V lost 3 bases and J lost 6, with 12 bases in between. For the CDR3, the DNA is TGTGCCAGCTCACCCCCTCAAAAGTTCAATGAGCAGTTCTTC. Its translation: CASSPPQKFNEQFF.

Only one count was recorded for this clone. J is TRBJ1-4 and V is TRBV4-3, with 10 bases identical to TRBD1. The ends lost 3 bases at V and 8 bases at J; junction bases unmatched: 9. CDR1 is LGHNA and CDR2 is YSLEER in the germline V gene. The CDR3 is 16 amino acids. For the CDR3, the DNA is TGCGCCAGCAGCCAGAACACCGGGACAGGGGAAGAAAAACTGTTTTTT. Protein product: CASSQNTGTGEEKLFF.

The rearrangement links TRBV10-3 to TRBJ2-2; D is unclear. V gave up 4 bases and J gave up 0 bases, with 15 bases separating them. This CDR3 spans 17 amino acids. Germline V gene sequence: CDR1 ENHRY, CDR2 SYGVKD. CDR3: CAISGLGPSANTGELFF. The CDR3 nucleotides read TGTGCCATCAGTGGGTTAGGACCTTCCGCGAACACCGGGGAGCTGTTTTTT.

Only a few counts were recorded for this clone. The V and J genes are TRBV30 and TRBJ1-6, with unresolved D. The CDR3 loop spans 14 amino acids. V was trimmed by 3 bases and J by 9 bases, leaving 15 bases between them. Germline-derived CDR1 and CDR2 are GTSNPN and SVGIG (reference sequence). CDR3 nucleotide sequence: TGTGCCTGGAGGGATCCGGGTTATGGTTCACCCCTCCACTTT. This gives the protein CAWRDPGYGSPLHF.

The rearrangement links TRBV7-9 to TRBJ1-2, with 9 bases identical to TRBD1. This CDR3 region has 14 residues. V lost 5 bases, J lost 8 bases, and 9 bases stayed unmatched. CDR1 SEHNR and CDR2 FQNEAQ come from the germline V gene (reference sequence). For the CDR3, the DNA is TGTGCCAGCAGCCCCCGGACAGGGGTTGAAGGCTACACCTTC. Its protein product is CASSPRTGVEGYTF.

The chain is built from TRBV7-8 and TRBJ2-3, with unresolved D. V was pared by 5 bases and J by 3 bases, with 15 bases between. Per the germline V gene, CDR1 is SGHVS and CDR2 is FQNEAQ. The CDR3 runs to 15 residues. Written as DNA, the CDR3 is TGTGCCAGCAGCCTCAATCTGGGTCGAACAGATACGCAGTATTTT. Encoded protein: CASSLNLGRTDTQYF.

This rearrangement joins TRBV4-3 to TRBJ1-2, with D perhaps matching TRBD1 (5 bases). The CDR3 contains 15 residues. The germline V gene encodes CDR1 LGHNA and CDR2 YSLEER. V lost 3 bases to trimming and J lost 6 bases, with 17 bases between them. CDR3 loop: CASSQSGTQTNGYTF. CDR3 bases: TGCGCCAGCAGCCAGTCCGGGACGCAGACTAATGGCTACACCTTC.

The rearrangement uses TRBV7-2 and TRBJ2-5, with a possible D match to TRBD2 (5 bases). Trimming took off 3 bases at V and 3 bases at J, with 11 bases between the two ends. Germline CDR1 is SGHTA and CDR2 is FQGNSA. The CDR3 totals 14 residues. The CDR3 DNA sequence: TGTGCCAGCAGCTTTGCCGCCGGGGAAGAGACCCAGTACTTC. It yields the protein CASSFAAGEETQYF.

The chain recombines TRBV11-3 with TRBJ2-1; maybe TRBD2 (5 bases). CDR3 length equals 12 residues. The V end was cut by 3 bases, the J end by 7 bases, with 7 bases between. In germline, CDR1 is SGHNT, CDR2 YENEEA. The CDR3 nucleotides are TGTGCCAGCAGCTTCTCGGGGAATGAGCAGTTCTTC. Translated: CASSFSGNEQFF. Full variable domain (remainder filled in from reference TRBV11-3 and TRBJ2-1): EAGVVQSPRYKIIEKKQPVAFWCNPISGHNTLYWYLQNLGQGPELLIRYENEEAVDDSQLPKDRFSAERLKGVDSTLKIQPAELGDSAVYLCASSFSGNEQFFGPGTRLTVL.

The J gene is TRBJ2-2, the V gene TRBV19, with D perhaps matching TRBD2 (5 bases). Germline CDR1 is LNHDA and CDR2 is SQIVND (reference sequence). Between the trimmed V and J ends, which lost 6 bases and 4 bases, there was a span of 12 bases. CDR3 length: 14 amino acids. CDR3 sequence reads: CASRTQRSTGELFF. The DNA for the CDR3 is TGTGCCAGTAGAACCCAGCGGAGCACCGGGGAGCTGTTTTTT.

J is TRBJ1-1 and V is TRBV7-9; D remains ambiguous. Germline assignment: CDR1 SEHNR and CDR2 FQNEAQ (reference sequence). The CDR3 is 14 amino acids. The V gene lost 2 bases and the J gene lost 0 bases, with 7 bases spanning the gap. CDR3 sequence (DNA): TGTGCCAGCAGCTTACGCCAGGTGAACACTGAAGCTTTCTTT. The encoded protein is CASSLRQVNTEAFF.

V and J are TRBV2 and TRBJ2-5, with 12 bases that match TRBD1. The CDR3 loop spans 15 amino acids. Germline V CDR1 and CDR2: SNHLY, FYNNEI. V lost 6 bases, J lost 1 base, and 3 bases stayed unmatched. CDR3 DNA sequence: TGTGCCAGCAGGGGACAGGGGGCCCCCCAAGAGACCCAGTACTTC. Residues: CASRGQGAPQETQYF.

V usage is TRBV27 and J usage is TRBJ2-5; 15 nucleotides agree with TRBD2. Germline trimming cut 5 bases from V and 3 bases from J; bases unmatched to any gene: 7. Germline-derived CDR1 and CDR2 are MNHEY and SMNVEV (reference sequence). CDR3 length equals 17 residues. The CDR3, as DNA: TGTGCCAGCAGTCAATGGACTAGCGGGAGGGCCAAAGAGACCCAGTACTTC. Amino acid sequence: CASSQWTSGRAKETQYF.

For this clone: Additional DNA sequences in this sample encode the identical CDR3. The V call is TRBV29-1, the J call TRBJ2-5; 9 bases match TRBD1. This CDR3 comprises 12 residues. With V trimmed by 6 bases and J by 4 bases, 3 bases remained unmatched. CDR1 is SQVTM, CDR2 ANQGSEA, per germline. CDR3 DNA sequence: TGCAGCGTAGGACAGGGGTCAGAGACCCAGTACTTC. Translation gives CSVGQGSETQYF.

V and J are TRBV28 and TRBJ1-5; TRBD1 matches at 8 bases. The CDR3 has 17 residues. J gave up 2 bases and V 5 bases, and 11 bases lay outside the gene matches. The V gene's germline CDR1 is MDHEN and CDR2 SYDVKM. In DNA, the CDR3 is TGTGCCAGCAGTGCTAGGACAGGGTCTTCAGGCAATCAGCCCCAGCATTTT. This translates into CASSARTGSSGNQPQHF.

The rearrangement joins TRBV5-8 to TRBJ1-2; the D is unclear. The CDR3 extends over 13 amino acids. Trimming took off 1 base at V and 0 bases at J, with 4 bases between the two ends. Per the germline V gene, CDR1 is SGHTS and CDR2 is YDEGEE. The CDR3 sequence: CASSLRANYGYTF. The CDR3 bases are TGTGCCAGCAGCTTGAGGGCTAACTATGGCTACACCTTC.

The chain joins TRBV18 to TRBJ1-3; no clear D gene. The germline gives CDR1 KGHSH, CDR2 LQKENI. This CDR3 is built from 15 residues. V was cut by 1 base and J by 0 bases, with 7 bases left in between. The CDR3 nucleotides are TGTGCCAGCTCACCACGGGAGTTCTCTGGAAACACCATATATTTT. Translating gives CASSPREFSGNTIYF. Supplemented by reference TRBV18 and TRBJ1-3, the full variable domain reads NAGVMQNPRHLVRRRGQEARLRCSPMKGHSHVYWYRQLPEEGLKFMVYLQKENIIDESGMPKERFSAEFPKEGPSILRIQQVVRGDSAAYFCASSPREFSGNTIYFGEGSWLTVV.